This TCR beta chain was recorded in a study of shared clonotypes between healthy human individuals. Study as a whole: Each donor's CD4 naive and CD4 memory cells filled three plates apiece, CD8 naive two, and CD8 memory one.

Positively selected for CCR7, the CD45RO-negative cells used as naive CD8 cells excluded terminally differentiated effector memory CD45RA+ cells. Deep-level settings were used for running the assay. Profiling relied on immunoSEQ multiplex PCR, and the TCRdb table lists in-frame clones only, not all of them. The table lists 550,000 to 600,000 clones, 95% to 98% of them singletons. The sequenced sample was naive CD8+ T cells sorted from blood. The clonotype comes from a man aged 30 to 39 in good health.

DNA for the CDR3: TGTGCCAGCAGCCCACGGACTGTACTCTACGAGCAGTACTTC. It specifies CASSPRTVLYEQYF. J is TRBJ2-7 and V is TRBV28; TRBD2 is a possible D gene (5 bases). Trimming cost V 6 bases and J 3 bases, with 15 bases left between them. The CDR3 length is 14 residues. CDR1 and CDR2 (germline): MDHEN, SYDVKM. Using reference TRBV28 and TRBJ2-7 for the parts outside the CDR3, the full variable domain is DVKVTQSSRYLVKRTGEKVFLECVQDMDHENMFWYRQDPGLGLRLIYFSYDVKMKEKGDIPEGYSVSREKKERFSLILESASTNQTSMYLCASSPRTVLYEQYFGPGTRLTVT.